This passage covers 17 T cell receptor beta chains from one sample sequenced in a study of cytomegalovirus exposure and HLA in healthy donors. Sequencing was performed with immunoSEQ multiplex PCR; in TCRdb, only in-frame clones are kept and a portion is missing. Of about 150,000 clones detected, approximately 84% appear once; the ten largest clones hold just under 30%. Sample: PBMCs. These receptors all stem from a man between 25 and 39 years old in good health and CMV-seropositive.

The genes are TRBV5-1 and TRBJ1-1; 7 nucleotides align to TRBD1. This CDR3 spans 15 amino acids. J was trimmed by 4 bases and V by 6 bases; bases with no gene match: 12. Germline V gene sequence: CDR1 SGHRS, CDR2 YFSETQ. The CDR3 bases are TGCGCCAGCACGACCGGAGGGGGCCTCCCCACTGAAGCTTTCTTT. This gives the protein CASTTGGGLPTEAFF.

There are a few counts of this clone. The chain recombines TRBV21-1 with TRBJ2-7; the table's TRBD1 call for D was not verified on the DNA. TRBV21-1 is assigned pseudogene status. This CDR3 is 15 amino acids long. The CDR3 reads CASSKDSSSSYEQYF. CDR3 sequence (DNA): TGTGCCAGCAGCAAAGACAGTTCCAGCTCCTACGAGCAGTACTTC.

This clone showed up many times. The chain carries TRBV7-9 and TRBJ1-1, with 7 nucleotides matching TRBD1. The CDR3 loop spans 15 amino acids. V lost 5 bases, J lost 3 bases, and 9 bases stayed unmatched. Germline CDR1 and CDR2: SEHNR and FQNEAQ (reference sequence). The CDR3 protein is CASSDTGVGHTEAFF. The CDR3 bases are TGTGCCAGCAGCGATACAGGGGTTGGTCACACTGAAGCTTTCTTT.

V and J are TRBV7-3 and TRBJ2-7, with TRBD1 as a possible D gene (5 bases). Deletions cut 3 bases from V and 5 bases from J, with 11 bases between. The CDR3 is 13 residues long. CDR1 is SGHTA and CDR2 is FQGTGA in the germline V gene. Here the CDR3 DNA reads TGTGCCAGCAGCTTGGGGCCTTCGGACGAGCAGTACTTC. Its protein is CASSLGPSDEQYF.

V usage is TRBV18 and J usage is TRBJ2-1; 11 positions agree with TRBD2. The CDR3 has 15 residues. V trimming: 2 bases; J trimming: 7 bases; junction bases outside the gene matches: 4. Germline assignment: CDR1 KGHSH and CDR2 LQKENI. The CDR3 reads CASSPTSGGGNEQFF. The CDR3 nucleotides are TGTGCCAGCTCACCAACTAGCGGGGGCGGGAATGAGCAGTTCTTC.

The chain uses TRBV10-3 and TRBJ1-1; 11 bases map to TRBD1. Per germline, CDR1 ENHRY and CDR2 SYGVKD. There are 15 residues in the CDR3. Losses at the gene ends were 5 bases for V and 0 bases for J; bases not matched to a gene: 2. CDR3 in DNA: TGTGCCATCAGTCGGGACAGGGGGGTGAACACTGAAGCTTTCTTT. It is translated as CAISRDRGVNTEAFF.

The V gene is TRBV5-4, the J gene TRBJ1-2; the D gene is possibly TRBD1 (5 bases). V shed 4 bases and J shed 4 bases, with 11 bases lying between them. Germline-derived CDR1 and CDR2 are SGHNT and YYREEE (reference sequence). The CDR3 totals 13 residues. CDR3 sequence: CASSLPGGYGYTF. The CDR3 DNA reads as TGTGCCAGCAGCCTACCCGGGGGCTATGGCTACACCTTC.

The genes are TRBV9 and TRBJ2-1; 10 nucleotides agree with TRBD2. Germline values: CDR1 SGDLS, CDR2 YYNGEE. V shed 3 bases, J shed 5 bases, and the junction held 5 bases outside the gene matches. This CDR3 has 15 amino acids. As DNA, the CDR3 is TGTGCCAGCAGCGCGGGGACTAGCGTTAACAATGAGCAGTTCTTC. Its translation: CASSAGTSVNNEQFF.

The genes are TRBV29-1 and TRBJ2-3; D perhaps matches TRBD1 (6 bases). Per the germline V gene, CDR1 is SQVTM and CDR2 is ANQGSEA. Trimming removed 3 bases from V and 1 base from J, with 8 bases in between. The length of the CDR3 is 13 residues. CDR3 in DNA: TGCAGCGTTGATAAGGGGGGCACAGATACGCAGTATTTT. Translated: CSVDKGGTDTQYF.

The V call is TRBV2, the J call TRBJ1-4; a possible D gene is TRBD1 (6 bases). This CDR3 spans 14 amino acids. Looked up from germline, CDR1 is SNHLY and CDR2 is FYNNEI. Trimming took 5 bases from V and 0 from J, leaving 7 bases between them. The CDR3, as DNA: TGTGCCAGCAGTAAGGGGGCAACTAATGAAAAACTGTTTTTT. Amino acid sequence: CASSKGATNEKLFF.

CDR3 nucleotides: TGTGCCATCAGTGAGCGAGGGTTACTACCCAAGGTGAACACCATATATTTT. Translation gives CAISERGLLPKVNTIYF. V and J are TRBV10-3 and TRBJ1-3; no clear D. There are 17 residues in the CDR3. V gave up 2 bases and J gave up 7 bases, with 21 bases separating them. CDR1 is ENHRY, CDR2 SYGVKD, per germline.

This clone occurred once. The chain joins TRBV2 to TRBJ2-7; 9 positions agree with TRBD1. The V gene end was trimmed by 6 bases and the J gene end by 4 bases; junction bases not matched to a gene: 16. Germline CDR1 and CDR2: SNHLY and FYNNEI. The CDR3 contains 17 residues. The CDR3 DNA sequence: TGTGCCAGCAGCAAGACAGGGGGTTCAATTACCGGGTACGAGCAGTACTTC. It yields the protein CASSKTGGSITGYEQYF. Supplemented by reference TRBV2 and TRBJ2-7, the full variable domain reads EPEVTQTPSHQVTQMGQEVILRCVPISNHLYFYWYRQILGQKVEFLVSFYNNEISEKSEIFDDQFSVERPDGSNFTLKIRSTKLEDSAMYFCASSKTGGSITGYEQYFGPGTRLTVT.

J is TRBJ2-1 and V is TRBV9; D ambiguous. The germline V gene has CDR1 SGDLS and CDR2 YYNGEE. Trimming removed 3 bases from V and 2 bases from J, with 12 bases in between. The CDR3 covers 15 residues. The CDR3 sequence is CASSGTDAPYNEQFF. CDR3 in DNA: TGTGCCAGCAGCGGAACAGACGCCCCCTACAATGAGCAGTTCTTC.

The genes are TRBV7-7 and TRBJ2-1, with TRBD2 as a possible D gene (6 bases). CDR3 length: 14 residues. The germline gives CDR1 SSHAT, CDR2 FNYEAQ (reference sequence). Trimming cost V 1 base and J 7 bases, with 11 bases left between them. The CDR3 spells CASSLDSGRNEQFF. The CDR3 DNA sequence: TGTGCCAGCAGCTTAGATTCAGGGAGGAATGAGCAGTTCTTC.

The chain joins TRBV7-6 to TRBJ1-5; D is unclear. Per germline, CDR1 SGHVS and CDR2 FNYEAQ. With 5 bases removed from V and 6 bases from J, the gap between germline ends came to 11 bases. The length of the CDR3 is 13 residues. CDR3 amino acids: CASSPIYGQPQHF. The CDR3 nucleotides are TGTGCCAGCAGCCCCATCTACGGTCAGCCCCAGCATTTT.

The table lists this clone with a few counts. V is TRBV7-3 and J is TRBJ1-1, with TRBD1 as a possible D gene (5 bases). The V end lost 5 bases, the J end lost 2 bases, and 9 bases lay between the germline ends. This CDR3 has 13 amino acids. Germline V gene data show CDR1 as SGHTA and CDR2 as FQGTGA. The CDR3 loop is CASSPQGNTEAFF. CDR3 DNA sequence: TGTGCCAGCAGCCCCCAGGGTAACACTGAAGCTTTCTTT.

This rearrangement joins TRBV7-9 to TRBJ1-4; D not certain. The CDR3 has 14 amino acids. The germline V and J ends were trimmed by 1 base and 3 bases, with 6 bases remaining between them. Germline CDR1 is SEHNR and CDR2 is FQNEAQ (reference sequence). CDR3 region: CASSLGGANEKLFF. CDR3 in DNA: TGTGCCAGCAGCTTAGGAGGTGCTAATGAAAAACTGTTTTTT.